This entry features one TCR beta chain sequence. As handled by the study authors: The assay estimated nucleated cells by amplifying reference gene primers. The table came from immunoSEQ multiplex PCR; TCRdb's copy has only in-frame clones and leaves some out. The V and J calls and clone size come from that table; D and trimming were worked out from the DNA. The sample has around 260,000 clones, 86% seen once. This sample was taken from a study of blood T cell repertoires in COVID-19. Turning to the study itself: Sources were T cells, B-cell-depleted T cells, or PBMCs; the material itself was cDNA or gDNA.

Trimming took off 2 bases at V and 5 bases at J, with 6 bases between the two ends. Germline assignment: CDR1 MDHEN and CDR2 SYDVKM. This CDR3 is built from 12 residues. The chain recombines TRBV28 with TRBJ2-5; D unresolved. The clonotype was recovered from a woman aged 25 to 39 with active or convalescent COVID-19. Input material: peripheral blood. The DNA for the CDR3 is TGTGCCAGCAGTTTAGTCGGGGAGACCCAGTACTTC. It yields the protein CASSLVGETQYF.